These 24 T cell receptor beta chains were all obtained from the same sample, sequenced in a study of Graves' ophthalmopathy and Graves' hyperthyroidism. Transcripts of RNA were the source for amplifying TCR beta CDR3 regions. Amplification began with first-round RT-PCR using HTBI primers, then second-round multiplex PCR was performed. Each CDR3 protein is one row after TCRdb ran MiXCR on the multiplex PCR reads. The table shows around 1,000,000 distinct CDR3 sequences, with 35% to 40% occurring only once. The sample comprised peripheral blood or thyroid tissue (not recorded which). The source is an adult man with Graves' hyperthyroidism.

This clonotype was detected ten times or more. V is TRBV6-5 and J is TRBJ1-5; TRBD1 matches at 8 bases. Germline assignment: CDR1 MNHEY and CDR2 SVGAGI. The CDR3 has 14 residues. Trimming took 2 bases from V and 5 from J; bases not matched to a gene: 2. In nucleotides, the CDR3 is TGTGCCAGCAGTTACGAACAGGGGGATCAGCCCCAGCATTTT. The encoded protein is CASSYEQGDQPQHF.

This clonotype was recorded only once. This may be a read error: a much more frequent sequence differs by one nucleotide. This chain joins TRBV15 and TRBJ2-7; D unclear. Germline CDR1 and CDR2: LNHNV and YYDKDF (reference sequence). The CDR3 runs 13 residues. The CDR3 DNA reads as TGTGCCACCGGCAGAGTAATAGACTACGAGCAGTACTTC. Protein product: CATGRVIDYEQYF.

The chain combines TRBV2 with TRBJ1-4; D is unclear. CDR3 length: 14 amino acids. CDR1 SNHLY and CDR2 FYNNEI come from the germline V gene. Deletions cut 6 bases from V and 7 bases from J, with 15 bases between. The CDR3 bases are TGTGCCAGCAGGTCGATGGGGAGAGGTGAAAAACTGTTTTTT. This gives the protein CASRSMGRGEKLFF.

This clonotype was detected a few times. In DNA, the CDR3 is TGTGCCAGCAGTGCAACAGGGTACACCGGGGAGCTGTTTTTT. Its translation: CASSATGYTGELFF. The chain carries TRBV6-5 and TRBJ2-2; a weak D match, TRBD1 (6 bases). The length of the CDR3 is 14 residues. V was shortened by 5 bases and J by 3 bases, with 10 bases between the two germline ends. The V gene's germline CDR1 is MNHEY and CDR2 SVGAGI.

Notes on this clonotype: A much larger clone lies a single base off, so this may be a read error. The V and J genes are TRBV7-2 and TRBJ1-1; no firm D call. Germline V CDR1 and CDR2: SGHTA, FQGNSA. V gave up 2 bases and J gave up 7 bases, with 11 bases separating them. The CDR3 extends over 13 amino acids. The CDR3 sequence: CASSLLSAVEAFF. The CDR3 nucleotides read TGTGCCAGCAGCTTATTATCGGCAGTTGAAGCTTTCTTT. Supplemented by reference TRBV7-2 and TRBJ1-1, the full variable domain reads GAGVSQSPSNKVTEKGKDVELRCDPISGHTALYWYRQSLGQGLEFLIYFQGNSAPDKSGLPSDRFSAERTGGSVSTLTIQRTQQEDSAVYLCASSLLSAVEAFFGQGTRLTVV.

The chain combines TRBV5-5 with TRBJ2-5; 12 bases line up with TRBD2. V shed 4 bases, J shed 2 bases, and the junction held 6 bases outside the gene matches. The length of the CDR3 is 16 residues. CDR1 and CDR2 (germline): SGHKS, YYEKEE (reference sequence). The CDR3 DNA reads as TGTGCCAGCAGCCCTAGCGGGGGGGTTTATCAAGAGACCCAGTACTTC. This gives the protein CASSPSGGVYQETQYF.

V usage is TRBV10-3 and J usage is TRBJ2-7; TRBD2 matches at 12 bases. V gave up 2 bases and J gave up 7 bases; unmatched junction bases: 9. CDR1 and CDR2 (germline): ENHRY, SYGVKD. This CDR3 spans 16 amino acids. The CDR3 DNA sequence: TGTGCCATCAGTGAGCTAGCGGGAGGGCGGGGGGATGAGCAGTACTTC. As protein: CAISELAGGRGDEQYF.

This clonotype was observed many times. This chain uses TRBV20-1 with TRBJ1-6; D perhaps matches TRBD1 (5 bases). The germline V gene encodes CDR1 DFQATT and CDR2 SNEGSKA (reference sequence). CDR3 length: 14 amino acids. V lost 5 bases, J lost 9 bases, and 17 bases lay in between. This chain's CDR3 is CSASRLGVSSPLHF. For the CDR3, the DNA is TGCAGTGCTTCCCGTTTGGGGGTTTCTTCACCCCTCCACTTT.

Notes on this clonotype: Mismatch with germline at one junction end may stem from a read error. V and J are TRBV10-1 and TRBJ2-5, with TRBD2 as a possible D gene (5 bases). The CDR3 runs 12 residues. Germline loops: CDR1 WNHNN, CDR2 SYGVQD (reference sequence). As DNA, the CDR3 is TGTGCCAGCAGGACTCCACAAGAGACCCAGTACTTC. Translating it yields CASRTPQETQYF.

The CDR3 here is CASSQEAWLNYYEQYF. CDR3 bases: TGTGCCAGCAGCCAAGAGGCCTGGCTAAACTACTACGAGCAGTACTTC. The chain uses TRBV7-2 and TRBJ2-7, with D unclear. There are 16 residues in the CDR3. V dropped 5 bases and J dropped 3 bases, with 20 bases sitting between them. Germline V gives CDR1 SGHTA, CDR2 FQGNSA. Full variable domain (rest looked up from reference TRBV7-2 and TRBJ2-7): GAGVSQSPSNKVTEKGKDVELRCDPISGHTALYWYRQSLGQGLEFLIYFQGNSAPDKSGLPSDRFSAERTGGSVSTLTIQRTQQEDSAVYLCASSQEAWLNYYEQYFGPGTRLTVT.

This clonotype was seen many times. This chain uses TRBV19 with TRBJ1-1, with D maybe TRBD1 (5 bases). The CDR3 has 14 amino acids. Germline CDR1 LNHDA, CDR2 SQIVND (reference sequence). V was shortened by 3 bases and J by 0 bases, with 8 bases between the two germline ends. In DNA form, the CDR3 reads TGTGCCAGTAGTATCAGGGTACTGAACACTGAAGCTTTCTTT. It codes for CASSIRVLNTEAFF.

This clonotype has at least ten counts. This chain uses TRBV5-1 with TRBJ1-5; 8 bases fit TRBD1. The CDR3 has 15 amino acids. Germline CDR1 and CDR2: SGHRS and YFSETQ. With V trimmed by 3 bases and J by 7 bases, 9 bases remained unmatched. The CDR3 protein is CASSSSGQGVQPQHF. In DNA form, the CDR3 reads TGCGCCAGCAGCTCCAGCGGACAGGGCGTCCAGCCCCAGCATTTT.

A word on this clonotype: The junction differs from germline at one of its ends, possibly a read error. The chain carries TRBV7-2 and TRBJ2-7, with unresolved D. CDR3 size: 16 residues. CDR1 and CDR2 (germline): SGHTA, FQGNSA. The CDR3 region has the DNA TGTGCCAGCAGTTATCCGGGCCAACAGCCTGTCTACGGGCAGTACTTC. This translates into CASSYPGQQPVYGQYF.

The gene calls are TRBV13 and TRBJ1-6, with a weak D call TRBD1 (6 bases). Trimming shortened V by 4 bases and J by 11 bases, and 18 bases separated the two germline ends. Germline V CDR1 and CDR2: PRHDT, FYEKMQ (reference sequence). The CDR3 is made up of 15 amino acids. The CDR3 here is CASSSTGTGNPPLHF. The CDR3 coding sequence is TGTGCCAGCAGCTCCACAGGGACGGGCAATCCACCCCTCCACTTT.

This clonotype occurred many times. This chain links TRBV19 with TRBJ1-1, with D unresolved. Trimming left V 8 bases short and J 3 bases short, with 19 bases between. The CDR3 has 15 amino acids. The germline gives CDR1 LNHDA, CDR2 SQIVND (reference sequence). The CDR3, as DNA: TGTGCCAGTGGTGCGGGGTGGACCGGGGACACTGAAGCTTTCTTT. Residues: CASGAGWTGDTEAFF.

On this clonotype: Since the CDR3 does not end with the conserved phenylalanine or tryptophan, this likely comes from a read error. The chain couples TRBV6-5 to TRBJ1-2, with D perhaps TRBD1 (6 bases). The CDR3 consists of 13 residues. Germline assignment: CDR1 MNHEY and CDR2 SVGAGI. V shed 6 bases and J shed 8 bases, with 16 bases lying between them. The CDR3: CASSFGGGVGYTL. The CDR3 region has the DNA TGTGCCAGCAGCTTTGGCGGGGGCGTGGGCTACACCCTC.

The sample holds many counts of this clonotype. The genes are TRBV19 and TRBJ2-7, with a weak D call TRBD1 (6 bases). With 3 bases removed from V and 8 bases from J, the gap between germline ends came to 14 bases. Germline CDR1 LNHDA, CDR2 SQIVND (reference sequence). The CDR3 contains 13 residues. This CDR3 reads CASSIGSTGKQYF. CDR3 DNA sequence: TGTGCCAGTAGTATTGGAAGCACAGGGAAGCAGTACTTC. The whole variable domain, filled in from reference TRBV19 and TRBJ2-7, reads DGGITQSPKYLFRKEGQNVTLSCEQNLNHDAMYWYRQDPGQGLRLIYYSQIVNDFQKGDIAEGYSVSREKKESFPLTVTSAQKNPTAFYLCASSIGSTGKQYFGPGTRLTVT.

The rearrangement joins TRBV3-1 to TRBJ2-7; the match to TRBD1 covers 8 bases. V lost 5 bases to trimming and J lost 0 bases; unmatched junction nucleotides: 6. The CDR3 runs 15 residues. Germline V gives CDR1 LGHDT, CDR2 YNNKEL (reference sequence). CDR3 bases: TGTGCCAGCAGCTCCGGGACAGGTCCCTCCTACGAGCAGTACTTC. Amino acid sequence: CASSSGTGPSYEQYF.

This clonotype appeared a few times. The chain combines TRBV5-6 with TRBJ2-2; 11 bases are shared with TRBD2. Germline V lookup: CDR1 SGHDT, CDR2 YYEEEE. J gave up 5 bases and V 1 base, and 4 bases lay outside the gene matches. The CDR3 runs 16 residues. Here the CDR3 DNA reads TGTGCCAGCAGCTTGTCTTCTAGCGGGAGGACCGGGGAGCTGTTTTTT. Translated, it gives CASSLSSSGRTGELFF. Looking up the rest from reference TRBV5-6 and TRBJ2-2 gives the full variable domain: DAGVTQSPTHLIKTRGQQVTLRCSPKSGHDTVSWYQQALGQGPQFIFQYYEEEERQRGNFPDRFSGHQFPNYSSELNVNALLLGDSALYLCASSLSSSGRTGELFFGEGSRLTVL.

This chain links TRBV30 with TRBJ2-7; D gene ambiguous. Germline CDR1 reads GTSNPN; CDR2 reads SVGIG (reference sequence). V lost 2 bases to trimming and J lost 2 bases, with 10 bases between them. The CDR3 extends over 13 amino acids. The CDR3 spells CAWSTAKPYEQYF. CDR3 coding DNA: TGTGCCTGGAGTACCGCGAAGCCCTACGAGCAGTACTTC.

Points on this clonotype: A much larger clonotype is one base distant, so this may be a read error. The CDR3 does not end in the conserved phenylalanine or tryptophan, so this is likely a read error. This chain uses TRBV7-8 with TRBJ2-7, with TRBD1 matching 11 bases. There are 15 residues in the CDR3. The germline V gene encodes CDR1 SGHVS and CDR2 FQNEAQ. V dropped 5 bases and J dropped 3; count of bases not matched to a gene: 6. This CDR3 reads CASSMGQGGVYEQYL. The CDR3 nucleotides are TGTGCCAGCAGCATGGGACAGGGGGGGGTCTACGAGCAGTACCTC.

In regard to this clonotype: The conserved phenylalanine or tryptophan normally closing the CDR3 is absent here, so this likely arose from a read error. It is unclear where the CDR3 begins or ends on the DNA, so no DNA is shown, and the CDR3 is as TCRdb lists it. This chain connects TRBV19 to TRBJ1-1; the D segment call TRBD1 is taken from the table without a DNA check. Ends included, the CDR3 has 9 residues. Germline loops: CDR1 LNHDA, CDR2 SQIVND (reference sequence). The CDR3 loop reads CASSMPGVL.

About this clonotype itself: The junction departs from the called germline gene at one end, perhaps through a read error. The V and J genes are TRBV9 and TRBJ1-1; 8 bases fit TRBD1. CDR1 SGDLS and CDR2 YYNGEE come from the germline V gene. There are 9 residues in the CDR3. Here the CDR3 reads CASSVQGAF. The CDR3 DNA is TGTGCCAGCAGCGTGCAGGGGGCCTTT.

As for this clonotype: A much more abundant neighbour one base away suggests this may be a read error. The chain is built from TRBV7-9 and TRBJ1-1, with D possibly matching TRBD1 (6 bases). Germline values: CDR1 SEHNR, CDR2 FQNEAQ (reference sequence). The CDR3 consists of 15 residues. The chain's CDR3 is CASSVAGQLSTEAFF. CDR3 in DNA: TGTGCCAGCAGCGTAGCAGGACAGTTGAGCACTGAAGCTTTCTTT.